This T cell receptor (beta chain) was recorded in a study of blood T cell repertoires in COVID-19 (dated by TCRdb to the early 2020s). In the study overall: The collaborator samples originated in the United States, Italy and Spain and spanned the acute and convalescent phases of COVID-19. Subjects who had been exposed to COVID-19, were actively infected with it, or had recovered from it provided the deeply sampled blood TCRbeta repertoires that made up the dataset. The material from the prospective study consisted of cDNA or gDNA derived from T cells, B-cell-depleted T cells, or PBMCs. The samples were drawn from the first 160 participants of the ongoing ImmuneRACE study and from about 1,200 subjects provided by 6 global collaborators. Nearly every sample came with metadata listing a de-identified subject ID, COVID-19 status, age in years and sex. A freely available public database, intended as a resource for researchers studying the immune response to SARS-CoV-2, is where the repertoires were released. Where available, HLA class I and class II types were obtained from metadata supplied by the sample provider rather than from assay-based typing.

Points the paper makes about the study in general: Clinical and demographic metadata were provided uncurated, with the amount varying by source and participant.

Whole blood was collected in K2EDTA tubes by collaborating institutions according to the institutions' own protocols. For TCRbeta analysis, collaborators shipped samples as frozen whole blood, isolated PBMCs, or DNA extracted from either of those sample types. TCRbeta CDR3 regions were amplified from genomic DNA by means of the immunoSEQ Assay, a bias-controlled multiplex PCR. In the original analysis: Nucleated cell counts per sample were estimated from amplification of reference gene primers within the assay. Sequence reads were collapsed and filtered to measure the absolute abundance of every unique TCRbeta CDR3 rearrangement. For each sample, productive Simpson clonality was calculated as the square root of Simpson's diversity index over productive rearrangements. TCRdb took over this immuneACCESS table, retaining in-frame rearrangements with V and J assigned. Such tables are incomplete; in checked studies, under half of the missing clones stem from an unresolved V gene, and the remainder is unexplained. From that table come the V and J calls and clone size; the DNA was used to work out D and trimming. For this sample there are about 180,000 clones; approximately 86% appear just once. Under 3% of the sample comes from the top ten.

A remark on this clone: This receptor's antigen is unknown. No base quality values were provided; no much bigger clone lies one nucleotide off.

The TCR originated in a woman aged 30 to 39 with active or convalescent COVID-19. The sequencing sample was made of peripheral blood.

The CDR3 in this case is CASSLLDWAGEGEQYF. The DNA is as follows: TGTGCCAGCAGTTTATTGGATTGGGCAGGGGAAGGAGAGCAGTACTTC. The chain joins TRBV28 to TRBJ2-7; a weak D assignment points to TRBD1 (6 bases agree). Relative to germline, V is 1 base shorter and J is 7 bases shorter, with 20 bases between their ends. The CDR3 runs 16 amino acids, cysteine and phenylalanine included. Solely the CDR3 DNA is kept, with 48 bases framed from the first base. CDR1 and CDR2 are drawn from the germline V gene: MDHEN, SYDVKM.